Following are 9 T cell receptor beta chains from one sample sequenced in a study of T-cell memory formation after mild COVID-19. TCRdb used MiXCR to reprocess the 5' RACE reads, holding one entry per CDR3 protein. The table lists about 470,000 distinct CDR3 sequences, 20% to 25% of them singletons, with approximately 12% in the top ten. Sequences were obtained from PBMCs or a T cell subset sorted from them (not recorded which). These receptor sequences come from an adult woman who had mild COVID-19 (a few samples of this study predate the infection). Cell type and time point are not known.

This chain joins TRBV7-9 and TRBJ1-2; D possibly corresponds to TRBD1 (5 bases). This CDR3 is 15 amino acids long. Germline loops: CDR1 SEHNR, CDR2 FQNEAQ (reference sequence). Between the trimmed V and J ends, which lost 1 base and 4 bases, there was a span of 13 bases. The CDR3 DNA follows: TGTGCCAGCAGCTTAGGTGGAGGGGAGAGCTATGGCTACACCTTC. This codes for CASSLGGGESYGYTF.

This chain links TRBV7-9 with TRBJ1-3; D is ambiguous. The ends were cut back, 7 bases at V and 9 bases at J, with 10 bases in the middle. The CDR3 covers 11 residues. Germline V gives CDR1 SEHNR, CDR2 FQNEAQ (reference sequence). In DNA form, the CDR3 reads TGTGCCAGCATCCTCCGGGGCACCATATATTTT. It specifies CASILRGTIYF. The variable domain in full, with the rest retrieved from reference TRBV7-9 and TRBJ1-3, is DTGVSQNPRHKITKRGQNVTFRCDPISEHNRLYWYRQTLGQGPEFLTYFQNEAQLEKSRLLSDRFSAERPKGSFSTLEIQRTEQGDSAMYLCASILRGTIYFGEGSWLTVV.

The chain's CDR3 is CASSLAGPNIYNSPLHF. The CDR3 region has the DNA TGCGCCAGCAGCTTGGCTGGCCCGAATATTTATAATTCACCCCTCCACTTT. The V call is TRBV5-1, the J call TRBJ1-6; D remains unclear. The CDR3 sequence is 17 residues long. The V and J ends lost 0 bases and 4 bases respectively, with 14 bases between them. CDR1 SGHRS and CDR2 YFSETQ come from the germline V gene. Complete variable domain (other parts from reference TRBV5-1 and TRBJ1-6): KAGVTQTPRYLIKTRGQQVTLSCSPISGHRSVSWYQQTPGQGLQFLFEYFSETQRNKGNFPGRFSGRQFSNSRSEMNVSTLELGDSALYLCASSLAGPNIYNSPLHFGNGTRLTVT.

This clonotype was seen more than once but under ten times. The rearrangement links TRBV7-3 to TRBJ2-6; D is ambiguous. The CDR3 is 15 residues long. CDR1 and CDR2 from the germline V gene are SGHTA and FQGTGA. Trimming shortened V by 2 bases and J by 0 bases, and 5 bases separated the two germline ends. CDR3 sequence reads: CASSLWSSGANVLTF. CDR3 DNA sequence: TGTGCCAGCAGCTTATGGAGCTCTGGGGCCAACGTCCTGACTTTC.

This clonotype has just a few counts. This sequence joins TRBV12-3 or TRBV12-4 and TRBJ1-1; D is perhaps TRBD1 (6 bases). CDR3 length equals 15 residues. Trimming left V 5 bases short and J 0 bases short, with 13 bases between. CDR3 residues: CASSPNRVMNTEAFF. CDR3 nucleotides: TGTGCCAGCAGTCCGAACAGGGTCATGAACACTGAAGCTTTCTTT.

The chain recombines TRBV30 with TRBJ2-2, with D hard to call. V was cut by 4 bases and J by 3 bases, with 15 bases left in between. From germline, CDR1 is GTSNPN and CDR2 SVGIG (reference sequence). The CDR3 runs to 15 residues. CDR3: CAWKIGLVYTGELFF. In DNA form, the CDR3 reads TGTGCCTGGAAGATAGGGTTGGTGTACACCGGGGAGCTGTTTTTT.

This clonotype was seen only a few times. CDR3 protein: CASSQEGSIQYF. CDR3 nucleotide sequence: TGTGCCAGCAGCCAAGAAGGGAGCATTCAGTACTTC. This chain uses TRBV3-1 with TRBJ2-4; weak D call: TRBD2 (5 bases). The CDR3 has 12 residues. V was pared by 0 bases and J by 9 bases, with 6 bases between. Looked up from germline, CDR1 is LGHDT and CDR2 is YNNKEL (reference sequence).

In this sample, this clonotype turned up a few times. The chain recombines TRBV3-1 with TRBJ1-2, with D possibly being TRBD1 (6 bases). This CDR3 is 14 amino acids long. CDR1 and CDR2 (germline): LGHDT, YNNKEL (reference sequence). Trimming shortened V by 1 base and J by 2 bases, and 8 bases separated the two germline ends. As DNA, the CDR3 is TGTGCCAGCAGCCAAGGACAGGTGAACTATGGCTACACCTTC. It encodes CASSQGQVNYGYTF.

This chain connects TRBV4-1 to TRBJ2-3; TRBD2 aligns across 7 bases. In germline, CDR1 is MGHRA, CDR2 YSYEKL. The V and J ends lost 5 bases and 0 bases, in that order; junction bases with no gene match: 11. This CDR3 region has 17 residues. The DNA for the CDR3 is TGCGCCAGCAGCTCTCGATCCCTAGCGGCTAGCACAGATACGCAGTATTTT. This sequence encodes CASSSRSLAASTDTQYF.